This record covers a single T cell receptor beta chain. This record belongs to a study of blood T cell repertoires in COVID-19. TCRdb's table, derived via immunoSEQ multiplex PCR, lists solely in-frame clones and lacks some. The sample records about 220,000 clones, more than 65% being singletons. This CDR3 region has 16 residues. CDR1 and CDR2 (germline): SGHDT, YYEEEE. V was clipped by 3 bases and J by 3 bases; unmatched bases: 11. The sequenced sample consisted of peripheral blood. The chain carries TRBV5-6 and TRBJ2-7; TRBD2 aligns across 8 bases. This TCR derives from a woman aged 55-70 years with acute or convalescent COVID-19. The CDR3 region has the DNA TGTGCCAGCAGCTGGACCCCGGGGGGGAAAAACTACGAGCAGTACTTC. Encoded protein: CASSWTPGGKNYEQYF.